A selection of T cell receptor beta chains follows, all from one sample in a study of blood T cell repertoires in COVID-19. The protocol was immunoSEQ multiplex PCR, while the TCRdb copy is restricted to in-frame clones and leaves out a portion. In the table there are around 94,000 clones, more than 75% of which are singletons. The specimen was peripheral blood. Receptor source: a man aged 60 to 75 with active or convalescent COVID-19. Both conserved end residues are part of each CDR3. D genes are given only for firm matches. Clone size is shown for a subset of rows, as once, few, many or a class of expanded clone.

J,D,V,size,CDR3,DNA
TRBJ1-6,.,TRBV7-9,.,CASSLAGGRFSPLHF,TGTGCCAGCAGCTTAGCGGGGGGACGGTTTTCACCCCTCCACTTT
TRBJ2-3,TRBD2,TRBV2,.,CASRPGLADTDTQYF,TGTGCCAGCAGGCCGGGACTAGCGGACACAGATACGCAGTATTTT
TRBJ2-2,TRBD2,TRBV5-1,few,CASSSGLAGSRNTGELFF,TGCGCCAGCAGCTCGGGACTAGCGGGTTCAAGGAACACCGGGGAGCTGTTTTTT
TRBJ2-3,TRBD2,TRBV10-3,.,CAISEGLSGMSTDTQYF,TGTGCCATCAGTGAGGGTCTTAGCGGGATGTCCACAGATACGCAGTATTTT
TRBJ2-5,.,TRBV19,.,CASSKPSRGGPQETQYF,TGTGCCAGTAGTAAGCCTTCTCGCGGAGGCCCCCAAGAGACCCAGTACTTC
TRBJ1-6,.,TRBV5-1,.,CASRAEGSYNSPLHF,TGCGCCAGCAGGGCAGAGGGCTCCTATAATTCACCCCTCCACTTT
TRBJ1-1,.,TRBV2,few,CASSESGATGTEAFF,TGTGCCAGCAGTGAATCGGGCGCCACGGGGACTGAAGCTTTCTTT
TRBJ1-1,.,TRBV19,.,CASSPGGGGRRAFF,TGTGCCAGTAGCCCTGGGGGCGGGGGGCGCAGGGCTTTCTTT
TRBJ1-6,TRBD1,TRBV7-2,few,CASSPGQGLSPLHF,TGTGCCAGCAGCCCGGGACAGGGGCTTTCACCCCTCCACTTT
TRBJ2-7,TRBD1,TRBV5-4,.,CASSLGAGGYEQYF,TGTGCCAGCAGCTTGGGGGCAGGGGGCTACGAGCAGTACTTC
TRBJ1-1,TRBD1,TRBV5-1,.,CASSLVGVGTKGANTEAFF,TGCGCCAGCAGCCTGGTTGGAGTCGGGACAAAGGGGGCGAACACTGAAGCTTTCTTT
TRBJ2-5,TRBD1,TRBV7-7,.,CASSRQGARETQYF,TGTGCCAGCAGCCGTCAGGGGGCTCGGGAGACCCAGTACTTC
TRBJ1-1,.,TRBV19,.,CASSIKGDTEAFF,TGTGCCAGTAGTATCAAGGGAGACACTGAAGCTTTCTTT
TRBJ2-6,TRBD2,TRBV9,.,CASSLLAGALGANVLTF,TGTGCCAGCAGCTTACTAGCGGGAGCTTTGGGGGCCAACGTCCTGACTTTC
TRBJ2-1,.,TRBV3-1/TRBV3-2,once,CASSPYKRTSYNEQFF,TGTGCCAGCAGCCCCTACAAGCGAACAAGTTACAATGAGCAGTTCTTC
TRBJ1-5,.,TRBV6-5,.,CASSFQRTTSNQPQHF,TGTGCCAGCAGTTTTCAGCGGACCACGTCTAATCAGCCCCAGCATTTT
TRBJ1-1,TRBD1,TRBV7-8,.,CASSVDRDAEAFF,TGTGCCAGCAGCGTGGACAGGGACGCTGAAGCTTTCTTT
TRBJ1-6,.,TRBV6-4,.,CASSDQTGSPLHF,TGTGCCAGCAGTGACCAGACTGGCTCACCCCTCCACTTT